Listed below are T cell receptor beta chains from one sample, sequenced in a study of shared clonotypes between healthy human individuals. Using immunoSEQ multiplex PCR, the repertoire was profiled, and TCRdb retains in-frame clones only, with some absent. This table has roughly 1.5 million clones, approximately 98% appearing once. Input material: naive CD4+ T cells sorted from blood. The receptors stem from a man aged 30-40 years in good health. Both conserved end residues are part of each CDR3. The D gene is left open where the match is weak. Size values are once, few and many counts, or a class for expanded clones, and some rows have none.

V gene	J gene	clone size	D gene	CDR3 DNA	CDR3 protein
TRBV29-1	TRBJ1-2	NA	NA	TGCAGCGTTGGCCCCGGGCGGAGTTATGGCTACACCTTC	CSVGPGRSYGYTF
TRBV29-1	TRBJ2-1	NA	NA	TGCAGCGTTGGCTCGCGGGTTAGCTTCAGGGAGCAGTTCTTC	CSVGSRVSFREQFF
TRBV11-2	TRBJ2-1	NA	TRBD2	TGTGCCAGCAGCCGAACTAGCGGGAGTCACCTTACCTACAATGAGCAGTTCTTC	CASSRTSGSHLTYNEQFF
TRBV5-1	TRBJ2-3	NA	NA	TGCGCCAGCAGCCAACAACTAGGCGCAGATACGCAGTATTTT	CASSQQLGADTQYF
TRBV5-1	TRBJ2-7	NA	TRBD1	TGCGCCAGCGGGGACAGGGGGCGTGTATACGAGCAGTACTTC	CASGDRGRVYEQYF
TRBV6-5	TRBJ2-1	NA	TRBD1	TGTGCCAGCAAAAATGACAGGGGCTATGAGCAGTTCTTC	CASKNDRGYEQFF
TRBV19	TRBJ1-1	NA	NA	TGTGCCACCCAGAGAACTGAAGCTTTCTTT	CATQRTEAFF
TRBV18	TRBJ2-3	NA	NA	TGTGCCAGCTCACTATTCACGACGGGAGTTACTAAGCCGGATACGCAGTATTTT	CASSLFTTGVTKPDTQYF
TRBV7-6	TRBJ2-7	NA	NA	TGTGCCAGCAGCTTAGACTTTAAGCAGTACTTC	CASSLDFKQYF
TRBV4-3	TRBJ2-3	NA	NA	TGCGCCAGCAGCCAAGATCTTCCAGGCCTAGGCACAGATACGCAGTATTTT	CASSQDLPGLGTDTQYF
TRBV10-1	TRBJ2-1	once	TRBD2	TGCGCCAGCAGTGAGCCCGCTAGCGGGAGTTTCTTCTTC	CASSEPASGSFFF
TRBV5-1	TRBJ2-3	NA	TRBD1	TGCGCCAGCAGCTTGCCGGGACAGTTCGAGTATTTT	CASSLPGQFEYF
TRBV18	TRBJ2-1	NA	NA	TGTGCCAGCTCACCCCAAGTCGATGAGCAGTTCTTC	CASSPQVDEQFF
TRBV28	TRBJ2-1	NA	TRBD1	TGTGCCAGCAGTTTAAAGGACAGGGTTGGGATCTTC	CASSLKDRVGIF
TRBV7-2	TRBJ2-1	once	TRBD2	TGTGCCAGCAGGGGGAGGCGGGAGGGCCGCCTGCAGTTCTTC	CASRGRREGRLQFF
TRBV4-3	TRBJ2-1	NA	TRBD2	TGCGCCAGCAGCCTAGCTAGCGGGAGCTCCTACAATGAGCAGTTCTTC	CASSLASGSSYNEQFF
TRBV2	TRBJ2-3	once	TRBD2	TGTGCCAGCAGTCCCTCGGGACTAGCGTTTGGCACAGATACGCAGTATTTT	CASSPSGLAFGTDTQYF
TRBV2	TRBJ2-7	NA	NA	TGTGCCGAGGGGGGCAGCTCCTACGAGCAGTACTTC	CAEGGSSYEQYF
TRBV5-1	TRBJ2-7	NA	NA	TGCGCCAGCAGCTTGGTGAGGCAGTTTCCCTCCTACGAGCAGTACTTC	CASSLVRQFPSYEQYF
TRBV28	TRBJ1-4	once	NA	TGTGCCAGCAGTACTTGGACGGTTGAAAAACTGTTTTTT	CASSTWTVEKLFF
TRBV9	TRBJ2-7	NA	NA	TGTGCCAGCAGCGTCTCCCCCGAGGGGCTCGAGCAGTACTTC	CASSVSPEGLEQYF
TRBV11-2	TRBJ2-2	NA	TRBD2	TGTGCCAGCAGCTTCCACGGACTAGCGGGAGTTACCGGGGAGCTGTTTTTT	CASSFHGLAGVTGELFF
TRBV20-1	TRBJ2-1	NA	NA	TGCAGTGCTAGTGTTAATGAGCAGTTCTTC	CSASVNEQFF
TRBV5-4	TRBJ1-2	NA	TRBD1	TGTGCCAGCAGCTTCCGGGACAGTTATGGCTACACCTTC	CASSFRDSYGYTF
TRBV29-1	TRBJ1-2	NA	NA	TGCAGCGTTGTAGGGGGTGGCTACACCTTC	CSVVGGGYTF
TRBV5-1	TRBJ2-5	NA	NA	TGCGCCAGCAGCTGGGCGGTATCAGAGACCCAGTACTTC	CASSWAVSETQYF
TRBV6-5	TRBJ1-4	NA	NA	TGTGCCAGCAGTACGACGGTAACTAATGAAAAACTGTTTTTT	CASSTTVTNEKLFF
TRBV4-3	TRBJ2-7	NA	TRBD1	TGCGCCAGCAGCCGAGCAGGGGGCGGGGATTATCAGCAGTACTTC	CASSRAGGGDYQQYF
TRBV7-9	TRBJ2-7	once	TRBD1	TGTGCCAGCAGCCCCCGGGACAGTGGATACGAGCAGTACTTC	CASSPRDSGYEQYF
TRBV2	TRBJ2-2	NA	NA	TGTGCCGCCGGGCCCAGGACAGCCGGGGAGCTGTTTTTT	CAAGPRTAGELFF
TRBV14	TRBJ2-1	once	TRBD2	TGTGCCAGCAGCCGGTACCTCTCTAGCGGGTCCACGAGGGATGAGCAGTTCTTC	CASSRYLSSGSTRDEQFF
TRBV9	TRBJ2-1	NA	NA	TGTGCCAGCAACTTGCAGGGGAACAATGAGCAGTTCTTC	CASNLQGNNEQFF
TRBV5-1	TRBJ2-7	NA	NA	TGCGCCAGCAGCTTGGAGATAGGCTCCTACGAGCAGTACTTC	CASSLEIGSYEQYF
TRBV5-1	TRBJ2-7	NA	TRBD1	TGCGCCAGCAGGAAGGGACAGGGCTACGAGCAGTACTTC	CASRKGQGYEQYF
TRBV9	TRBJ1-1	NA	NA	TGTGCCAGCAGCGTAGGGGCAGGCCAGTTAGGCACTGAAGCTTTCTTT	CASSVGAGQLGTEAFF
TRBV2	TRBJ2-5	once	NA	TGTGCCAGCAGTGAAGCTCTTACGAGACAAGAGACCCAGTACTTC	CASSEALTRQETQYF
TRBV9	TRBJ2-1	NA	NA	TGTGCCAGCAGCGTAGGCGGGATAGTGAACAATGAGCAGTTCTTC	CASSVGGIVNNEQFF
TRBV28	TRBJ2-1	NA	TRBD1	TGTGCCAGCAGTTCACCGGGACAGGGTATCGATGAGCAGTTCTTC	CASSSPGQGIDEQFF
TRBV5-4	TRBJ2-3	NA	TRBD2	TGTGCCAGCAGCGGACTAGCGGGGCTCACAGATACGCAGTATTTT	CASSGLAGLTDTQYF
TRBV5-4	TRBJ2-5	NA	NA	TGTGCCAGCAGCTTGGGGGACCTATCCCCGGGGAAAGAGACCCAGTACTTC	CASSLGDLSPGKETQYF
TRBV6-5	TRBJ2-5	NA	NA	TGTGCCAGCAGTGCCCCGGAGACCCAGTACTTC	CASSAPETQYF
TRBV7-9	TRBJ1-2	NA	NA	TGTGCCAGCAGCTCCTATACGTATGGCTACACCTTC	CASSSYTYGYTF
TRBV5-1	TRBJ2-1	NA	NA	TGCGCCAGCAGCTTAGGCGGGACAGCCTACAATGAGCAGTTCTTC	CASSLGGTAYNEQFF
TRBV15	TRBJ2-5	NA	TRBD2	TGTGCCACCAGCAGAACTGGGAGGGAGGAGACCCAGTACTTC	CATSRTGREETQYF
TRBV2	TRBJ2-7	NA	NA	TGTGCCAGCAGCCGGTCTAGTGCGGCGGAAAACGAGCAGTACTTC	CASSRSSAAENEQYF
TRBV5-6	TRBJ1-3	NA	NA	TGTGCCAGCAGCTTGGTGCAGGGGAACTCTGGAAACACCATATATTTT	CASSLVQGNSGNTIYF
TRBV15	TRBJ2-3	NA	NA	TGTGCCACCACACTTCACAGGGCAGATACGCAGTATTTT	CATTLHRADTQYF
TRBV7-2	TRBJ2-7	NA	TRBD1	TGTGCCAGCAGCTTAGGGCCTCTGGGACAGAACTCCTACGAGCAGTACTTC	CASSLGPLGQNSYEQYF
TRBV11-2	TRBJ1-1	NA	NA	TGTGCCAGCAGCTTAGCCGGCAGGGAGACTGAAGCTTTCTTT	CASSLAGRETEAFF
TRBV28	TRBJ2-7	NA	NA	TGTGCCAGCAGTTTTACGCGGAGTCCGGTGACCTACGAGCAGTACTTC	CASSFTRSPVTYEQYF
TRBV4-1	TRBJ2-3	NA	TRBD2	TGCGCCAGCAGCCAGCCTAGCGGGAGGTTCCTGGGAGGGGGAGATACGCAGTATTTT	CASSQPSGRFLGGGDTQYF
TRBV30	TRBJ1-4	NA	TRBD1	TGTGCCTGCCTGACAGGGCCCGGCGCCGTAGAAAAGCTGTTTTTT	CACLTGPGAVEKLFF
TRBV9	TRBJ2-1	NA	NA	TGTGCCAGCAGCGTTGGGCATCTTTCCTACAATGAGCAGTTCTTC	CASSVGHLSYNEQFF